The 11 T cell receptor beta chains presented below share a single source sample, sequenced in a study of post-analysis software for immune sequencing data. Study-level results: Comparison of patients with controls showed five TRBV segments more frequent in patients, TRBV5-6, TRBV5-1 and TRBV20-1 among them.

Presence of unique molecular identifiers characterized the TCR beta cDNA libraries. A single record per CDR3 protein comes from TCRdb applying MiXCR to the PCR reads. The sample carries some 800,000 distinct CDR3 sequences, around 45% recorded once. The antigens these receptors bind are not known. Sequenced material: blood. The receptors stem from a girl between 10 and 17 years old with multiple sclerosis.

The sample holds a few counts of this clonotype. The chain combines TRBV27 with TRBJ1-2; tentatively, D is TRBD1 (5 bases). The V gene's germline CDR1 is MNHEY and CDR2 SMNVEV (reference sequence). CDR3 length: 16 residues. Trimming removed 0 bases at V and 4 bases at J, with 15 bases between. This CDR3 reads CASSLSRTAGVYGYTF. CDR3 bases: TGTGCCAGCAGTTTATCGAGAACGGCGGGGGTCTATGGCTACACCTTC.

This sequence joins TRBV12-3 or TRBV12-4 and TRBJ2-2, with no clear D. The CDR3 length is 14 residues. V lost 6 bases and J lost 5, with 13 bases in between. CDR3 protein: CASRSRTGTGELFF. The CDR3 nucleotides read TGTGCCAGCAGGTCCCGAACTGGAACCGGGGAGCTGTTTTTT.

CDR3 nucleotides: TGTGCCAGCAGGGCCAAGGGGACAGGGCTCGAGCAGTACTTC. Translating it yields CASRAKGTGLEQYF. The V call is TRBV13, the J call TRBJ2-7, with TRBD1 matching 9 bases. Germline lookup yields CDR1 PRHDT and CDR2 FYEKMQ (reference sequence). J gave up 6 bases and V 6 bases, and 9 bases lay outside the gene matches. The CDR3 spans 14 residues.

The J gene is TRBJ2-5, the V gene TRBV5-1, with TRBD1 as a possible D gene (5 bases). V dropped 4 bases and J dropped 5 bases, with 21 bases sitting between them. The CDR3 consists of 16 residues. Per germline, CDR1 SGHRS and CDR2 YFSETQ. The CDR3 DNA reads as TGCGCCAGCAGCCGCACCGGGCAGGGCATTGGGGAGACCCAGTACTTC. It yields the protein CASSRTGQGIGETQYF.

This clonotype was seen many times. The chain employs TRBV4-3 and TRBJ2-7; 11 bases match TRBD1. With 1 base clipped from V and 4 bases from J, the junction kept 3 bases outside the gene matches. Germline CDR1 reads LGHNA; CDR2 reads YSLEER. The CDR3 runs to 15 residues. CDR3 region: CASSQGTGGGYEQYF. The CDR3 DNA reads as TGCGCCAGCAGCCAAGGGACAGGGGGCGGGTACGAGCAGTACTTC.

The chain combines TRBV7-9 with TRBJ1-5, with no clear D. Germline assignment: CDR1 SEHNR and CDR2 FQNEAQ (reference sequence). Between the trimmed V and J ends, which lost 1 base and 10 bases, there was a span of 14 bases. The CDR3 extends over 14 amino acids. The CDR3 DNA reads as TGTGCCAGCAGCTTAGATCGACGAGATGATCCCCAGCATTTT. It specifies CASSLDRRDDPQHF.

The CDR3 nucleotides are TGTGCCAGCAGTAGGCTAGCGAGTCGAGAGCAGTACTTC. Protein product: CASSRLASREQYF. This rearrangement joins TRBV27 to TRBJ2-4, with D possibly being TRBD2 (6 bases). The CDR3 runs to 13 residues. CDR1 and CDR2 from the germline V gene are MNHEY and SMNVEV (reference sequence). The ends were cut back, 5 bases at V and 13 bases at J, with 18 bases in the middle.

V gene TRBV5-6 combines with J gene TRBJ2-5; a possible D gene is TRBD1 (5 bases). Deletions cut 2 bases from V and 4 bases from J, with 27 bases between. CDR1 SGHDT and CDR2 YYEEEE come from the germline V gene. The length of the CDR3 is 19 residues. The chain's CDR3 is CASSFDQGRVGFLRETQYF. DNA of the CDR3: TGTGCCAGCAGCTTTGATCAGGGCAGGGTTGGATTTTTGAGAGAGACCCAGTACTTC.

The table lists this clonotype with a few counts. The V call is TRBV29-1, the J call TRBJ2-5, with D possibly being TRBD1 (5 bases). This CDR3 contains 11 residues. Germline-derived CDR1 and CDR2 are SQVTM and ANQGSEA. V lost 4 bases to trimming and J lost 7 bases, with 10 bases between them. CDR3 region: CSVVQAGTQYF. The CDR3 DNA follows: TGCAGCGTTGTACAGGCTGGGACCCAGTACTTC.

V and J are TRBV29-1 and TRBJ1-1, with D unclear. From germline, CDR1 is SQVTM and CDR2 ANQGSEA. CDR3 length: 11 residues. V was trimmed by 7 bases and J by 4 bases, leaving 10 bases between them. CDR3 protein: CSAVSGTEAFF. CDR3 nucleotide sequence: TGCAGCGCCGTCTCGGGCACTGAAGCTTTCTTT.

The genes are TRBV7-2 and TRBJ1-2, with D tentatively TRBD1 (5 bases). V gave up 0 bases and J gave up 5 bases, with 10 bases separating them. This CDR3 region has 14 residues. Germline CDR1 is SGHTA and CDR2 is FQGNSA. CDR3 nucleotide sequence: TGTGCCAGCAGCTTAGCAGGGAAGGGGTATGGCTACACCTTC. This codes for CASSLAGKGYGYTF.